The 2 T cell receptor beta chains reported below all come from one sample, sequenced in a study of T cell changes during pregnancy in multiple sclerosis. Only in-frame clones appear in the TCRdb table, and some are missing; sequencing was by immunoSEQ multiplex PCR. The sample yields tens of thousands of clones, 90% to 95% seen once. The sequencing here drew on peripheral blood, taken in the second trimester of pregnancy. The receptors originated from a female donor in good health, enrolled as a control in a pregnancy study.

The chain has TRBV28 and TRBJ2-3; D remains ambiguous. CDR1 MDHEN and CDR2 SYDVKM come from the germline V gene. The CDR3 runs 13 residues. Deletions cut 4 bases from V and 4 bases from J, with 9 bases between. The CDR3 DNA reads as TGTGCCAGCAGTTCGGGTACCTCAGATACGCAGTATTTT. Translated: CASSSGTSDTQYF.

V is TRBV2 and J is TRBJ2-7; 11 bases match TRBD2. Trimming removed 2 bases from V and 3 bases from J; junction bases left unmatched: 9. This CDR3 has 17 residues. From germline, CDR1 is SNHLY and CDR2 FYNNEI. CDR3 in amino acids: CASSETLLTSGIYEQYF. The CDR3 DNA is TGTGCCAGCAGTGAAACCCTCTTGACTAGCGGGATCTACGAGCAGTACTTC.